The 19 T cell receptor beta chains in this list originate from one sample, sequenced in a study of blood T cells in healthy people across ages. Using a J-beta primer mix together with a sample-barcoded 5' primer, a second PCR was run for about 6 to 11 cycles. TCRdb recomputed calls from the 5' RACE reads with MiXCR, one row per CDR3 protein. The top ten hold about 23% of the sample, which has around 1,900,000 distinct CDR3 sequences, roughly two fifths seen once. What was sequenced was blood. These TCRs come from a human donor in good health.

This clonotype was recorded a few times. CDR3 amino acids: CASSLYGTMYEVREQYF. CDR3 sequence (DNA): TGTGCCAGCAGTTTATATGGCACGATGTACGAGGTTCGCGAGCAGTACTTC. The V gene is TRBV28, the J gene TRBJ2-7; D remains unclear. The CDR3 contains 17 residues. Per germline, CDR1 MDHEN and CDR2 SYDVKM. Trimming removed 1 base from V and 6 bases from J, with 22 bases in between.

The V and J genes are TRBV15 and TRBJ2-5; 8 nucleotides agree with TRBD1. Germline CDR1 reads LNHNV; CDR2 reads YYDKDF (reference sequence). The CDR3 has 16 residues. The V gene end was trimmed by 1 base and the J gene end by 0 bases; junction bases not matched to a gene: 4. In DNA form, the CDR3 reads TGTGCCACCAGCAGAGGGACAGGGTTCTACCAAGAGACCCAGTACTTC. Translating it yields CATSRGTGFYQETQYF.

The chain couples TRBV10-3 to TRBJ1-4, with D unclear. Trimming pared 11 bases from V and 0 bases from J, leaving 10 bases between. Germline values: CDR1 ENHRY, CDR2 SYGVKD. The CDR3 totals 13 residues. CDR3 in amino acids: CASATATNEKLFF. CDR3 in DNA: TGTGCCTCCGCCACCGCAACTAATGAAAAACTGTTTTTT.

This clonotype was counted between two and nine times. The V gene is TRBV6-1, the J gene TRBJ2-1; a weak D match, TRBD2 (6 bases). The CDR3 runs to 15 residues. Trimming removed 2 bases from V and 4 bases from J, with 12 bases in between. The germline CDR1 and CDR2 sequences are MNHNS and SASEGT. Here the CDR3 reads CASSELGLLYNEQFF. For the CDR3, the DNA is TGTGCCAGCAGTGAATTGGGACTCCTTTACAATGAGCAGTTCTTC.

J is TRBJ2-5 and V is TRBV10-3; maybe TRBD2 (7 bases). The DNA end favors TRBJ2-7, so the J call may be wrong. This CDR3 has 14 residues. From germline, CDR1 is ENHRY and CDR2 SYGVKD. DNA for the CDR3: TGTGCCATCAGTGAAAGGGGGGGGGGAAACGAGCAGTACTTC. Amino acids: CAISERGGGNEQYF.

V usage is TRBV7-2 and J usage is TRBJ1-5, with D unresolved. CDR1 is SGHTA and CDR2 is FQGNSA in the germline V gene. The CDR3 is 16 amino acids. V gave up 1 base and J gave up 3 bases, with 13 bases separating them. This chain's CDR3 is CASSLEFWTDNQPQHF. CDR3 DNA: TGTGCCAGCAGCTTAGAGTTCTGGACGGACAATCAGCCCCAGCATTTT.

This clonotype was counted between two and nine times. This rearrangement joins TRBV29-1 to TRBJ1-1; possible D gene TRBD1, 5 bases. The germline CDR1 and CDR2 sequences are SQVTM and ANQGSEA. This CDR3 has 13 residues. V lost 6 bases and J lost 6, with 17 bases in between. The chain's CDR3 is CSVASQVKAEAFF. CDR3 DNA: TGCAGCGTCGCGTCACAGGTCAAGGCTGAAGCTTTCTTT.

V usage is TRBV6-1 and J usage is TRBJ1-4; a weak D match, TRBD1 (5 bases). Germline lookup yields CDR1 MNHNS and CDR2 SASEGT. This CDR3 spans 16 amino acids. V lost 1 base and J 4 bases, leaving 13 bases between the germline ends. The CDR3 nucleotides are TGTGCCAGCAGTGAAGGGGGAGGGCAGGGTAATGAAAAACTGTTTTTT. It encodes CASSEGGGQGNEKLFF.

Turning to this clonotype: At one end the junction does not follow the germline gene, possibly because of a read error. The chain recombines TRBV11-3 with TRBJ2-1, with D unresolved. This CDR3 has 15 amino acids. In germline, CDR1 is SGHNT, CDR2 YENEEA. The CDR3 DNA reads TGTGCCTGCAGCTCCGGAACCCCCTCCTACAATGAGCAGTTCTTC. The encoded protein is CACSSGTPSYNEQFF.

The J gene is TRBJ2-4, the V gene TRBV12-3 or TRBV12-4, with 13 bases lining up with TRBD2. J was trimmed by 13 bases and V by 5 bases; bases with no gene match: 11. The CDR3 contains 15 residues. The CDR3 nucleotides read TGTGCCAGCAGTCGGGGACTAGCGGGATCGGGGGAGCAGTACTTC. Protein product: CASSRGLAGSGEQYF.

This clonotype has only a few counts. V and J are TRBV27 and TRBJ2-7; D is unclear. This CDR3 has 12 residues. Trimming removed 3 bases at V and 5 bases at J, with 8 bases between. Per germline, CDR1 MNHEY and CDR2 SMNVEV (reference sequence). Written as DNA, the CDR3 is TGTGCCAGCAGTTTTTTTGGGGACGAGCAGTACTTC. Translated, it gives CASSFFGDEQYF.

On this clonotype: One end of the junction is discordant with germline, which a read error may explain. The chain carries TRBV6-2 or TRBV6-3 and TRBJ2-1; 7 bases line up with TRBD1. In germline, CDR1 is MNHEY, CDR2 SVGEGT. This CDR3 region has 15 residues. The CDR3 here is CASSSGDRELDEQFF. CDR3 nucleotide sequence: TGTGCCAGCAGTTCCGGAGACAGGGAATTGGATGAGCAGTTCTTT.

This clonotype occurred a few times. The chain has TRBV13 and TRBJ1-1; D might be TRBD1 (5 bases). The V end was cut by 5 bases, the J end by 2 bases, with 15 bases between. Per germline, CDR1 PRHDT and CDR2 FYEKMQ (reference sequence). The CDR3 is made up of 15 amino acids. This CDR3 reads CASSPGPGLNTEAFF. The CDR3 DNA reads TGTGCCAGCAGCCCAGGGCCGGGCCTAAACACTGAAGCTTTCTTT.

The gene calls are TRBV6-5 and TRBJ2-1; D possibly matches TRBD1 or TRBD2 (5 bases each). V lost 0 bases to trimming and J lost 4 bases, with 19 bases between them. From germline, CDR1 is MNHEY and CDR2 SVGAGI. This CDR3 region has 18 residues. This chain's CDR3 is CASSYSSRDPTPYNEQFF. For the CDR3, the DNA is TGTGCCAGCAGTTACTCTTCCCGGGACCCGACACCTTACAATGAGCAGTTCTTC.

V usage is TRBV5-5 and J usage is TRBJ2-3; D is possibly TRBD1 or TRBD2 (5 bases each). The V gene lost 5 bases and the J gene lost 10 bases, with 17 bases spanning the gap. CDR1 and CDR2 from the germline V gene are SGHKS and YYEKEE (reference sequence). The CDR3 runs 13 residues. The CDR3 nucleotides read TGTGCCAGCAGTTACACCGGGACCCGAGCGCAGTATTTT. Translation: CASSYTGTRAQYF.

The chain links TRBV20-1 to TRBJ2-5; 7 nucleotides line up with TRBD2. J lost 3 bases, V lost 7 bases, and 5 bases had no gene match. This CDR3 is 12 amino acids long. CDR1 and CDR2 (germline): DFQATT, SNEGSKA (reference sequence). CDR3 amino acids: CSVRLAEETQYF. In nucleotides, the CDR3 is TGCAGTGTACGACTAGCTGAAGAGACCCAGTACTTC.

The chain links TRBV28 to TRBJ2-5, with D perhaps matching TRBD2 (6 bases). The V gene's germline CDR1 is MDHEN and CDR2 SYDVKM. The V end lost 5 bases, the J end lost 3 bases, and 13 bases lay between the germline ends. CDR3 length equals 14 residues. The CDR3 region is CASSPGGIKETQYF. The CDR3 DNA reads TGTGCCAGCAGTCCAGGAGGGATCAAAGAGACCCAGTACTTC. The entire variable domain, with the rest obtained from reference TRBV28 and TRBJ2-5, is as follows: DVKVTQSSRYLVKRTGEKVFLECVQDMDHENMFWYRQDPGLGLRLIYFSYDVKMKEKGDIPEGYSVSREKKERFSLILESASTNQTSMYLCASSPGGIKETQYFGPGTRLLVL.

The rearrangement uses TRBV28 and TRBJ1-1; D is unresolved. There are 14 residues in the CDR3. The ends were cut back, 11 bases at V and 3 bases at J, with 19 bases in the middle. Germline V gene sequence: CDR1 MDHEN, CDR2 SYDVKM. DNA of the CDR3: TGTGCCGGCATTTATGGACCGACTCACACTGAAGCTTTCTTT. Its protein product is CAGIYGPTHTEAFF.

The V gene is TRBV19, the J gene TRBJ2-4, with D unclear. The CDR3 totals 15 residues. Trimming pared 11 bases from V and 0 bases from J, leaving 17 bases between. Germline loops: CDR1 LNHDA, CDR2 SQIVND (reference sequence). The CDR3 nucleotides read TGTGCCTCACCGGCGGTGGAAATAGCCAAAAACATTCAGTACTTC. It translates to CASPAVEIAKNIQYF.